This TCR beta chain was captured in a study of blood T cell repertoires in COVID-19. Assay: immunoSEQ multiplex PCR; the TCRdb copy retains only in-frame clones and omits some. In the table there are about 370,000 clones, around 89% of which are singletons. This clone came up once. Sequencing was performed on PBMCs or T cells enriched from blood (not recorded which). The clonotype originates from a man younger than 30 who had recovered from COVID-19.

CDR3 sequence reads: CASSQGNGADSYEQYF. CDR3 nucleotide sequence: TGTGCCAGCAGCCAAGGAAACGGAGCCGATTCCTACGAGCAGTACTTC. V is TRBV3-1 (or the pseudogene TRBV3-2) and J is TRBJ2-7; no definite D call. Germline V CDR1 and CDR2: LGHDT, YNNKEL (reference sequence). Between the trimmed V and J ends, which lost 1 base and 1 base, there was a span of 14 bases. This CDR3 spans 16 amino acids.